The sequence of this TCR beta chain was determined in a study of blood T cells in healthy people across ages. Findings and caveats of the study: Unsorted PBMC input precluded a conclusive naive versus antigen-experienced comparison. The study found more naive CD4+ cells and higher diversity in long-lived than aged donors. Diversity figures based on one million T cells were deemed too low.

Donors each provided approximately 9.6 milliliters of peripheral blood. A remark on this clonotype: As yet, its antigen is unknown.

Next came a second PCR, run for about 7 to 12 cycles, which used a sample-barcoded 5' primer along with a J-beta primer mix. TCRdb re-called the 5' RACE reads through MiXCR, storing one row per CDR3 protein. Among roughly 1.9 million distinct CDR3 sequences listed, 30% to 40% were seen once. The CDR3 has 13 residues. CDR1 is SEHNR and CDR2 is FQNEAQ in the germline V gene (reference sequence). The V gene lost 8 bases and the J gene lost 4 bases, with 12 bases spanning the gap. Sequencing used blood. This clonotype originated in a human donor in good health. This sequence joins TRBV7-9 and TRBJ1-5; no clear D gene. CDR3 region: CASAAEGNQPQHF. In nucleotides, the CDR3 is TGTGCCAGCGCCGCCGAAGGGAATCAGCCCCAGCATTTT.